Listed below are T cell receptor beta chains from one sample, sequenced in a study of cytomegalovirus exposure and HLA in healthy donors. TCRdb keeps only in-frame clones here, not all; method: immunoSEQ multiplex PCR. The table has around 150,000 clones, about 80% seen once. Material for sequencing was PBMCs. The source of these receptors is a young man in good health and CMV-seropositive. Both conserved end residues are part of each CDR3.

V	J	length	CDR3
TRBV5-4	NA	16	CASSTLTGTAKYEQYF
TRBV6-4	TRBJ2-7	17	CASSDSYLGTSTYEQYF
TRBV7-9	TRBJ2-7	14	CSSSTAGQGYEQYF
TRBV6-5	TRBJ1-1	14	CASSYRGTVTEAFF
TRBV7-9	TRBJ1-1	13	CAGYDRTNTEAFF
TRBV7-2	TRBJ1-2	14	CASSLESGGGGYTF
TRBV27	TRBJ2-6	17	CASSVLTGASGANVLTF
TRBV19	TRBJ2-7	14	CASTSGLAGDEQYF
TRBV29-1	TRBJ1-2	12	CSVAQPWGGYTF
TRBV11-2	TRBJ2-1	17	CASSPQFGGSFYNEQFF
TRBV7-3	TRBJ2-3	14	CASSLRLAGDTQYF
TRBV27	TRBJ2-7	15	CASRPQTGLSYEQYF
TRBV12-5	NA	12	CASGLREYEQYF
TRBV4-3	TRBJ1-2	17	CASSPSLEGAKGYGYTF
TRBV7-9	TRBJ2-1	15	CASSSGLAFSGEQFF
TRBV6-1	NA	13	CASTRDNVYEQYF
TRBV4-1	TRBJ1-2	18	CASSQEAPGTGVGYGYTF
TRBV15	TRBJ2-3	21	CATSRDQEARGRRWWADTQYF
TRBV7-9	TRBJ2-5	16	CASSSLSGQGGETQYF
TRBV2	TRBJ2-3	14	CASILQRSTDTQYF
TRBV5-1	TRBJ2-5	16	CASSLVDLAGPETQYF
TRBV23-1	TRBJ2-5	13	CASSQLTGETQYF
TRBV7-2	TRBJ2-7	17	CASSLDPRLAGAGEQYF
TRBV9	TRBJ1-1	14	CASSVDPRGETAFF
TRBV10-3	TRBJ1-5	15	CAISEGDYSNQPQHF
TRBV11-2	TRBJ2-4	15	CASSLGGGGADSQYF
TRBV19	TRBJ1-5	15	CASSRTGDSNQPQHF
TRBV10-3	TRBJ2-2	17	CAITTTSAETNTGELFF
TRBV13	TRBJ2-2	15	CASSLGYTATGELFF
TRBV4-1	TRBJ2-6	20	CASSQTGATGKPPGANVLTF
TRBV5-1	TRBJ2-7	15	CASSLPSGRSNEQYF
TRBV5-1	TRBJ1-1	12	CASSMWQSEAFF
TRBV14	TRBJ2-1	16	CASSSLGQGLNNEQFF
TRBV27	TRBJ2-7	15	CASSPTGYFTYEQYF
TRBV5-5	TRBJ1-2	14	CASSLDTGSEGYTF
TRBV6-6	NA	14	CASSYGGAVYEQYF
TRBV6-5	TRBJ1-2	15	CASKKTGGAISGYTF
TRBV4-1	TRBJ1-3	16	CASSQVTGSSGNTIYF
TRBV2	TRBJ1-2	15	CASTRTGFTNYGYTF
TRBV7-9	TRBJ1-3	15	CASSLTGGSGNTIYF
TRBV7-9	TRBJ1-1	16	CASSPPEQGAYTEAFF
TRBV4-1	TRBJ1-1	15	CASNRRGEEDTEAFF
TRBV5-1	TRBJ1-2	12	CASSLGDYGYTF
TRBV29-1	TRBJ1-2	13	CSVEVREDYGYTF
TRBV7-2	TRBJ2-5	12	CASSLAPGIQYF
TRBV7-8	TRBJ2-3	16	CASSLNRASFGDTQYF
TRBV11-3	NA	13	CASSQGGTYEQYF
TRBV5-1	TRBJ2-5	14	CASSLGGGQETQYF
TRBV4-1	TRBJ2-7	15	CASSQGPAEAYEQYF
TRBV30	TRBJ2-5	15	CACKRLAGIIETQYF
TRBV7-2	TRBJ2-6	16	CASSPQTASGANGLTF
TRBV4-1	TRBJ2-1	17	CASSQEFGLVTYNEQFF
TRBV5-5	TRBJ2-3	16	CASSLRGQAFTDTQYF
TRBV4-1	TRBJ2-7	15	CASSQGIKTTYEQYF
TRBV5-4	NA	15	CASSLAGTEGYEQYF
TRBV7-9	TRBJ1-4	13	CASSSRVNEKLFF
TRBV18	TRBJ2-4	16	CASSPSPGVAKNIQYF
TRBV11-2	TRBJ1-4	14	CASSLLRAQEKLFF
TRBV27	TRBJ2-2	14	CASSPGQGTGELFF